This T cell receptor beta chain was captured in a study of a mutant IDH1 vaccine in newly diagnosed glioma. Time point specified: week 5, during vaccination. Doses comprised 300 ug of mutant IDH1 20-mer peptide each, plus topical imiquimod. The data were produced by immunoSEQ multiplex PCR, yet TCRdb's version contains in-frame clones alone and is incomplete. Seen here are about 42,000 clones, around 85% observed once, and the top ten hold around 1.8%. Between the trimmed V and J ends, which lost 5 bases and 3 bases, there was a span of 11 bases. Germline-derived CDR1 and CDR2 are SGHVS and FQNEAQ. The CDR3 extends over 14 amino acids. Details on this clone: Its antigen is as yet unknown.

The sequences come from PBMCs, collected from a glioma patient whose treatment included an IDH1 peptide vaccine. This chain links TRBV7-8 with TRBJ2-1; D gene ambiguous. This TCR derives from a man aged 40-49 years with glioma. This CDR3 is CASSPRPFYNEQFF. CDR3 in DNA: TGTGCCAGCAGCCCCCGGCCCTTCTACAATGAGCAGTTCTTC.